Each of the 15 T cell receptor beta chains below was sequenced from the same sample in a study of vaccination and CD4 T cells after COVID-19. These receptors are not linked to any known antigen. Treatment meaning: approximately 10-day PBMC culture with coronavirus spike peptide pools or control peptides (ViraFEST assay). Cultured CD4+ T-cell DNA underwent Oncomine TCR Beta short-read sequencing. TCRdb called the PCR reads again in MiXCR, with one record for every CDR3 protein. The sample contains over 10,000 distinct CDR3 sequences, approximately 52% of which appear only once. Sequenced material: CD4+ T cells from blood, cultured in vitro. The receptors stem from a human donor who had recovered from COVID-19.

The CDR3 nucleotides are TGTGCCAGCAGACGGGACTTGAGCTCCTACGAGCAGTACTTC. Amino acid sequence: CASRRDLSSYEQYF. The V call is TRBV2, the J call TRBJ2-7, with D perhaps TRBD2 (6 bases). The V end was cut by 6 bases, the J end by 0 bases, with 12 bases between. This CDR3 has 14 residues. Germline-derived CDR1 and CDR2 are SNHLY and FYNNEI.

The sample holds a few counts of this clonotype. The CDR3 reads CASSRRGQQGNSPLHF. For the CDR3, the DNA is TGTGCCAGTAGCCGAAGGGGCCAACAGGGTAATTCACCCCTCCACTTT. The rearrangement uses TRBV19 and TRBJ1-6, with D possibly being TRBD1 (6 bases). The germline gives CDR1 LNHDA, CDR2 SQIVND (reference sequence). This CDR3 is built from 16 residues. Trimming pared 6 bases from V and 6 bases from J, leaving 18 bases between.

This clonotype came up a few times. V and J are TRBV20-1 and TRBJ2-2; TRBD2 agrees at 7 bases. This CDR3 region has 14 residues. Germline CDR1 is DFQATT and CDR2 is SNEGSKA (reference sequence). Losses at the gene ends were 5 bases for V and 0 bases for J; bases not matched to a gene: 3. CDR3 loop: CSADGTTNTGELFF. CDR3 sequence (DNA): TGCAGTGCTGACGGGACTACGAACACCGGGGAGCTGTTTTTT.

The V call is TRBV21-1, the J call TRBJ2-3; TRBD2 was called by the table and not checked on the DNA. TRBV21-1 represents a pseudogene. The CDR3 extends over 15 amino acids. CDR3 residues: CASSTGDFKTDTQYF. The CDR3 nucleotides read TGTGCCAGCAGCACGGGGGACTTCAAGACAGATACGCAGTATTTT.

V gene TRBV2 combines with J gene TRBJ2-5; 10 positions agree with TRBD2. The CDR3 contains 16 residues. Germline V gene data show CDR1 as SNHLY and CDR2 as FYNNEI. Trimming removed 5 bases from V and 1 base from J; junction bases left unmatched: 7. CDR3 sequence reads: CASSKTSGTVQETQYF. CDR3 coding DNA: TGTGCCAGCAGTAAAACTAGCGGGACAGTCCAAGAGACCCAGTACTTC.

The rearrangement joins TRBV6-5 to TRBJ2-2; D unclear. The CDR3 is 12 residues long. The V end was cut by 4 bases, the J end by 4 bases, with 4 bases between. CDR1 is MNHEY, CDR2 SVGAGI, per germline. This CDR3 is CASSFSTGELFF. CDR3 sequence (DNA): TGTGCCAGCAGTTTTAGCACCGGGGAGCTGTTTTTT.

This clonotype was seen a few times. The rearrangement links TRBV20-1 to TRBJ2-1; 8 bases are a match to TRBD2. CDR1 is DFQATT, CDR2 SNEGSKA, per germline (reference sequence). The V gene end was trimmed by 3 bases and the J gene end by 2 bases; junction bases not matched to a gene: 0. This CDR3 has 13 residues. CDR3 sequence (DNA): TGCAGTGCTAGGCGGGAGGCCTACAATGAGCAGTTCTTC. Amino acids: CSARREAYNEQFF.

The chain recombines TRBV27 with TRBJ2-2; the D gene is possibly TRBD2 (6 bases). In germline, CDR1 is MNHEY, CDR2 SMNVEV (reference sequence). Deletions cut 8 bases from V and 4 bases from J, with 11 bases between. There are 13 residues in the CDR3. CDR3 region: CASRRGGTGELFF. The DNA for the CDR3 is TGTGCCAGCCGAAGGGGAGGCACCGGGGAGCTGTTTTTT.

This clonotype was seen a handful of times. The rearrangement links TRBV6-5 to TRBJ2-7, with 8 bases aligning to TRBD2. The CDR3 totals 18 residues. Per germline, CDR1 MNHEY and CDR2 SVGAGI. V lost 0 bases, J lost 0 bases, and 10 bases stayed unmatched. CDR3 in DNA: TGTGCCAGCAGTTACTCGAGGGTCCGAGGGACTAGCTCCTACGAGCAGTACTTC. This sequence encodes CASSYSRVRGTSSYEQYF.

This clonotype was observed a handful of times. The genes are TRBV7-2 and TRBJ1-3; D is undetermined. Trimming shortened V by 3 bases and J by 0 bases, and 12 bases separated the two germline ends. The CDR3 sequence is 16 residues long. CDR1 and CDR2 from the germline V gene are SGHTA and FQGNSA. The CDR3 DNA reads as TGTGCCAGCAGCTTTAATCCGCGGAGCTCTGGAAACACCATATATTTT. Protein product: CASSFNPRSSGNTIYF.

Only one count was recorded for this clonotype. The chain links TRBV19 to TRBJ2-2; D might be TRBD2 (6 bases). This CDR3 has 17 amino acids. Germline CDR1 LNHDA, CDR2 SQIVND (reference sequence). The germline V and J ends were trimmed by 3 bases and 6 bases, with 20 bases remaining between them. The CDR3 reads CASSMFAPTAGSGELFF. The CDR3 DNA is TGTGCCAGTAGTATGTTCGCACCGACGGCGGGATCCGGGGAGCTGTTTTTT.

The gene calls are TRBV19 and TRBJ2-5; D is unresolved. The CDR3 length is 15 residues. V dropped 6 bases and J dropped 5 bases, with 19 bases sitting between them. Germline CDR1 LNHDA, CDR2 SQIVND (reference sequence). CDR3 region: CASRAQRRDGETQYF. The CDR3 region has the DNA TGTGCCAGTAGAGCCCAAAGACGCGACGGGGAGACCCAGTACTTC.

V is TRBV24-1 and J is TRBJ2-5; D is unclear. The CDR3 spans 16 residues. Germline-derived CDR1 and CDR2 are KGHDR and SFDVKD. Trimming pared 2 bases from V and 5 bases from J, leaving 17 bases between. This CDR3 reads CATSDSGRKGGETQYF. DNA of the CDR3: TGTGCCACCAGTGATTCCGGCCGTAAAGGTGGGGAGACCCAGTACTTC.

This clonotype appeared once. The V call is TRBV20-1, the J call TRBJ2-7, with D perhaps given as TRBD1 or TRBD2 (5 bases each). CDR1 DFQATT and CDR2 SNEGSKA come from the germline V gene (reference sequence). This CDR3 is built from 12 residues. Trimming took off 6 bases at V and 7 bases at J, with 16 bases between the two ends. CDR3 DNA: TGCAGTGCCCCGGGGACGTCGTGGGAGCAGTACTTC. It yields the protein CSAPGTSWEQYF.

This clonotype was picked up a small number of times. This chain joins TRBV19 and TRBJ1-5; D remains ambiguous. Trimming left V 6 bases short and J 9 bases short, with 21 bases between. CDR1 and CDR2 from the germline V gene are LNHDA and SQIVND (reference sequence). CDR3 length: 15 amino acids. The CDR3 is CASSPREGMYAPQHF. The CDR3 DNA sequence: TGTGCCAGTAGCCCTAGGGAAGGGATGTATGCGCCCCAGCATTTT.